This TCR beta chain emerged from a study of CD8 T cells in Susac syndrome. RNA amounts of roughly 0.5 to 1 ug underwent reverse transcription with random hexamers. MiXCR was run by TCRdb on the immunoSEQ multiplex PCR reads, yielding one entry per CDR3 protein. The table shows around 180,000 distinct CDR3 sequences, with nearly 97% occurring only once. CDR1 LGHNA and CDR2 YNFKEQ come from the germline V gene. Trimming shortened V by 1 base and J by 0 bases, and 8 bases separated the two germline ends. CDR3 length: 15 residues. The V and J genes are TRBV4-2 and TRBJ2-3; D call uncertain. Sequencing was performed on CD4+ T cells from PBMCs. This TCR came from a human donor with multiple sclerosis. The CDR3 DNA reads as TGTGCCAGCAGCCAAGTCGCGATTAGCACAGATACGCAGTATTTT. Amino acids: CASSQVAISTDTQYF.